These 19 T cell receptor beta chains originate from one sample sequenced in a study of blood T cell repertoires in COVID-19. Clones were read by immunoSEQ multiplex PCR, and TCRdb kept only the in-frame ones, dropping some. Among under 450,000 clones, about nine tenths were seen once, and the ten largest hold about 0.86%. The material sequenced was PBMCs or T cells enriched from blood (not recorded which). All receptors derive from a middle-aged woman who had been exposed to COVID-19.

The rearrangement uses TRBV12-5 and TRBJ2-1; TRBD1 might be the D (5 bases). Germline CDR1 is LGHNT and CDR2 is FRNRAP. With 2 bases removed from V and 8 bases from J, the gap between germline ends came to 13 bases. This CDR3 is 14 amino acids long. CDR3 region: CASGLFGQGDEQFF. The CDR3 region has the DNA TGTGCTAGTGGTTTGTTCGGTCAAGGGGATGAGCAGTTCTTC.

CDR3 DNA sequence: TGTGCCAGCTCACCTCGCGTCCACACTGAAGCTTTCTTT. Translating gives CASSPRVHTEAFF. The J gene is TRBJ1-1, the V gene TRBV18; no reliable D call. CDR3 size: 13 residues. Trimming took 3 bases from V and 3 from J, leaving 8 bases between them. Germline values: CDR1 KGHSH, CDR2 LQKENI.

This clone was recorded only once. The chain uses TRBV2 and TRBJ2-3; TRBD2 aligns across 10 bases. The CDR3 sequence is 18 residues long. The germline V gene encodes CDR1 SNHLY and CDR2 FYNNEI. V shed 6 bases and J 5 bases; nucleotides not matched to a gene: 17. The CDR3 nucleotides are TGTGCCAGCAGGACCCTAGCGGGGGTGGGGAGGGGTAAAGATACGCAGTATTTT. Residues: CASRTLAGVGRGKDTQYF.

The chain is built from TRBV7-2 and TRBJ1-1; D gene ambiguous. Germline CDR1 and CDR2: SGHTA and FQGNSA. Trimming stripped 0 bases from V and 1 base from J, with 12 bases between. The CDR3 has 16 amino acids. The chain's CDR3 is CASSLAPRLRNTEAFF. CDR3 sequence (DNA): TGTGCCAGCAGCTTAGCGCCGCGACTCAGGAACACTGAAGCTTTCTTT. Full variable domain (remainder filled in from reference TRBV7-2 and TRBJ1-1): GAGVSQSPSNKVTEKGKDVELRCDPISGHTALYWYRQSLGQGLEFLIYFQGNSAPDKSGLPSDRFSAERTGGSVSTLTIQRTQQEDSAVYLCASSLAPRLRNTEAFFGQGTRLTVV.

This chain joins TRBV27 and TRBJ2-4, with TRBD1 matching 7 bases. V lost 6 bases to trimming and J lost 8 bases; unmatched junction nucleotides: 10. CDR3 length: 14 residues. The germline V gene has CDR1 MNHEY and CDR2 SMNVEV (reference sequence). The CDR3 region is CASSPMRGGDIQYF. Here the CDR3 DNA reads TGTGCCAGCAGCCCAATGCGAGGGGGCGACATTCAGTACTTC.

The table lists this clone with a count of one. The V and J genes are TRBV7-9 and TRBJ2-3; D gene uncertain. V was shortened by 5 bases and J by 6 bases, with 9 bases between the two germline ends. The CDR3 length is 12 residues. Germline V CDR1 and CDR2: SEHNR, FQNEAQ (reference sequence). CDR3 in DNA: TGTGCCAGCAGCGCCTCCGGGGATACGCAGTATTTT. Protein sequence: CASSASGDTQYF.

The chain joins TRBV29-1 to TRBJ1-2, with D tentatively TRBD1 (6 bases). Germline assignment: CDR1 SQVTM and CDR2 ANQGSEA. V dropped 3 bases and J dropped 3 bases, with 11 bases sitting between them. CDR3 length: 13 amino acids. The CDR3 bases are TGCAGCGTTGAGGACAGTGGGCACTATGGCTACACCTTC. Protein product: CSVEDSGHYGYTF.

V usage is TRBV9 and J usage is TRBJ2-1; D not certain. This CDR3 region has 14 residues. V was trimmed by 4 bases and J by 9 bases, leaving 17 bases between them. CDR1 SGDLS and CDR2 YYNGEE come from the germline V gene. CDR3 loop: CASSPLTQLGEQFF. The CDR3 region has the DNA TGTGCCAGCAGCCCGCTAACCCAGCTAGGTGAGCAGTTCTTC.

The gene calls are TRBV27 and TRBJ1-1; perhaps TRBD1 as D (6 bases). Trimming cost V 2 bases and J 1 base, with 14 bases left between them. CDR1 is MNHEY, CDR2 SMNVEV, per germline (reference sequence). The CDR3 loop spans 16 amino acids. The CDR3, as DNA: TGTGCCAGCAGTTTACTGGGAGACAGGCCGAACACTGAAGCTTTCTTT. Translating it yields CASSLLGDRPNTEAFF.

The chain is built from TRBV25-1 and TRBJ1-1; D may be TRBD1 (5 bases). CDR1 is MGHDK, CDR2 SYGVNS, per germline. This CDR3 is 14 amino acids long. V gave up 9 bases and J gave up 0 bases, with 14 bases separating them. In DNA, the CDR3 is TGTGCCAGTTCTTGGGGAGGGGTGAACACTGAAGCTTTCTTT. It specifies CASSWGGVNTEAFF. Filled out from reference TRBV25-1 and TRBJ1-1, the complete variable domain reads EADIYQTPRYLVIGTGKKITLECSQTMGHDKMYWYQQDPGMELHLIHYSYGVNSTEKGDLSSESTVSRIRTEHFPLTLESARPSHTSQYLCASSWGGVNTEAFFGQGTRLTVV.

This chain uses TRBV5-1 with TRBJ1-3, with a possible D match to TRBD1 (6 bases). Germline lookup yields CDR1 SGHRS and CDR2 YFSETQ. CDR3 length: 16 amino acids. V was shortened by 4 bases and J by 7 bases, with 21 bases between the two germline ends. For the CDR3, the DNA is TGCGCCAGCAGCCTTGCAGGGGTTTCTCTGGGTAACACCATATATTTT. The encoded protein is CASSLAGVSLGNTIYF.

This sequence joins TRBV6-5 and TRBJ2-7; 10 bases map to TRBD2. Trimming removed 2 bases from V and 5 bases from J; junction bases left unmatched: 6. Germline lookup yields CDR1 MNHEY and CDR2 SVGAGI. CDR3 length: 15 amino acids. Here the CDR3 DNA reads TGTGCCAGCAGTTACAAGTCTAGCGGGAGTCACGAGCAGTACTTC. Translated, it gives CASSYKSSGSHEQYF.

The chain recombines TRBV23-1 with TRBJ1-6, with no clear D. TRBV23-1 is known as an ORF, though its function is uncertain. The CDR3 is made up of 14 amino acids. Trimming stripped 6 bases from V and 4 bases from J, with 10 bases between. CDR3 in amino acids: CASSPPSYNSPLHF. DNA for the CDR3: TGCGCCAGCAGCCCTCCGAGTTATAATTCACCCCTCCACTTT.

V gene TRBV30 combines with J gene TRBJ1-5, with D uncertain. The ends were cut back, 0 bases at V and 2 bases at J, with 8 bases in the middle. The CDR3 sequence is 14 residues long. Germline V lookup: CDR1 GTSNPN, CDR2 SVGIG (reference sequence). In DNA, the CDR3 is TGTGCCTGGAGTGTCCGGGAGCGCAATCAGCCCCAGCATTTT. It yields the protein CAWSVRERNQPQHF.

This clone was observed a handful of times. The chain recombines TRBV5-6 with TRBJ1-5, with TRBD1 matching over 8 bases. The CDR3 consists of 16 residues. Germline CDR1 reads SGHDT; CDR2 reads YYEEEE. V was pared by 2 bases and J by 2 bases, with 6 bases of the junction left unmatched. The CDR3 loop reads CASSLYMTGGNQPQHF. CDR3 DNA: TGTGCCAGCAGCTTATACATGACAGGGGGCAATCAGCCCCAGCATTTT.

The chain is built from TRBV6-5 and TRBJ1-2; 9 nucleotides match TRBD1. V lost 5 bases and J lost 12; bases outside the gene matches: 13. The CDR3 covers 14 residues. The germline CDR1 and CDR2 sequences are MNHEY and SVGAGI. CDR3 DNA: TGTGCCAGCAGTAGGGACAGGGAAGGGGGAAGGGACACCTTC. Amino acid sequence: CASSRDREGGRDTF.

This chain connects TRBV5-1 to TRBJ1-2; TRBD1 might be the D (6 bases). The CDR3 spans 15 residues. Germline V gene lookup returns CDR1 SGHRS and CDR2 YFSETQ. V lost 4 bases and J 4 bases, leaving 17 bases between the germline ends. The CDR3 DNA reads TGCGCCAGCAGCCTCGAACCTGGACAGCCCTATGGCTACACCTTC. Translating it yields CASSLEPGQPYGYTF. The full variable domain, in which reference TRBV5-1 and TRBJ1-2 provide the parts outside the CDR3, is KAGVTQTPRYLIKTRGQQVTLSCSPISGHRSVSWYQQTPGQGLQFLFEYFSETQRNKGNFPGRFSGRQFSNSRSEMNVSTLELGDSALYLCASSLEPGQPYGYTFGSGTRLTVV.

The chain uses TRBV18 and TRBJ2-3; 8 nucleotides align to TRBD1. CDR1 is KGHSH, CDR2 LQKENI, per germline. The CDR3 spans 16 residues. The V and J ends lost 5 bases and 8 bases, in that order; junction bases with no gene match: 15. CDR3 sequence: CASSGRTGPGFGTQYF. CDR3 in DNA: TGTGCCAGCTCAGGGCGGACAGGGCCAGGCTTTGGTACGCAGTATTTT.

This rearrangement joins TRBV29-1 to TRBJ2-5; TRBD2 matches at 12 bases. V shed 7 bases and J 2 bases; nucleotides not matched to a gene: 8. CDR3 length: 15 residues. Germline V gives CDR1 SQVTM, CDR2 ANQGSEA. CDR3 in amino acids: CSAGRTSGKQETQYF. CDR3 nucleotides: TGCAGCGCCGGACGGACTAGCGGGAAGCAAGAGACCCAGTACTTC.